These 13 T cell receptor beta chains share one sample of origin, sequenced in a study of blood T cell repertoires in COVID-19. The assay was immunoSEQ multiplex PCR, and TCRdb's table has in-frame clones only and misses some. Among 380,000 or so clones listed, around 92% were seen once. The sample was peripheral blood. All receptors come from a man in his forties or fifties with acute or convalescent COVID-19.

The chain employs TRBV7-5 and TRBJ2-1; TRBD2 is the table's D call and was not checked against the DNA. TRBV7-5 is tagged as a pseudogene. This CDR3 has 18 residues. The CDR3 coding sequence is TGTGCCAGAAGCCCTCGGACTAGCGGGAGTACCACCTACAATGAGCAGTTCTTC. It yields the protein CARSPRTSGSTTYNEQFF.

The chain links TRBV3-1 (or the pseudogene TRBV3-2) to TRBJ1-1; no clear D. Looked up from germline, CDR1 is LGHDT and CDR2 is YNNKEL (reference sequence). The CDR3 has 14 residues. With 4 bases removed from V and 1 base from J, the gap between germline ends came to 10 bases. The CDR3 DNA reads as TGTGCCAGCAGCCGACGACATGGGAACACTGAAGCTTTCTTT. Translating gives CASSRRHGNTEAFF.

V is TRBV5-6 and J is TRBJ2-7; D might be TRBD1 (6 bases). The CDR3 consists of 14 residues. Trimming removed 1 base from V and 3 bases from J, with 11 bases in between. Germline V gives CDR1 SGHDT, CDR2 YYEEEE. In nucleotides, the CDR3 is TGTGCCAGCAGCTTGTTACAGGGAAACTACGAGCAGTACTTC. As protein: CASSLLQGNYEQYF.

A few counts support this clone. The gene calls are TRBV28 and TRBJ1-5, with D possibly matching TRBD1 (6 bases). V was pared by 8 bases and J by 5 bases, with 25 bases between. The CDR3 runs to 17 residues. Germline V CDR1 and CDR2: MDHEN, SYDVKM. CDR3 nucleotides: TGTGCCAGCCCGCCCCCGACGGCAGGGGCTTTCGATCAGCCCCAGCATTTT. Protein: CASPPPTAGAFDQPQHF.

This chain joins TRBV28 and TRBJ2-2, with TRBD1 identical over 7 bases. Germline CDR1 is MDHEN and CDR2 is SYDVKM. The CDR3 runs 15 residues. With V trimmed by 8 bases and J by 0 bases, 6 bases remained unmatched. CDR3 amino acids: CASRGGQANTGELFF. CDR3 coding DNA: TGTGCCAGCCGTGGAGGACAGGCGAACACCGGGGAGCTGTTTTTT.

This rearrangement joins TRBV5-4 to TRBJ1-5; D is perhaps TRBD1 (5 bases). The CDR3 consists of 15 residues. V was trimmed by 4 bases and J by 3 bases, leaving 14 bases between them. CDR1 is SGHNT and CDR2 is YYREEE in the germline V gene (reference sequence). Here the CDR3 DNA reads TGTGCCAGCAGCCACGGCGGGGGAAACAATCAGCCCCAGCATTTT. As protein: CASSHGGGNNQPQHF.

The chain links TRBV5-1 to TRBJ2-1, with D maybe TRBD2 (5 bases). The CDR3 runs to 18 residues. Germline CDR1 reads SGHRS; CDR2 reads YFSETQ. V lost 4 bases and J 5 bases, leaving 25 bases between the germline ends. In DNA form, the CDR3 reads TGCGCCAGCAGCCACTTGGGATTATCGGGATACCGGAACAATGAGCAGTTCTTC. Its protein product is CASSHLGLSGYRNNEQFF.

The chain employs TRBV9 and TRBJ1-1, with D unresolved. Per the germline V gene, CDR1 is SGDLS and CDR2 is YYNGEE. The CDR3 is made up of 15 amino acids. Trimming cost V 4 bases and J 0 bases, with 13 bases left between them. CDR3 in DNA: TGTGCCAGCAGCCTTGGTGCCGGGGTGAACACTGAAGCTTTCTTT. It is translated as CASSLGAGVNTEAFF.

This sequence joins TRBV15 and TRBJ1-3; possibly TRBD1 for D (5 bases). Germline V gene lookup returns CDR1 LNHNV and CDR2 YYDKDF (reference sequence). The CDR3 contains 17 residues. Trimming took 6 bases from V and 0 from J, leaving 18 bases between them. The CDR3 sequence: CATSSFRARSSGNTIYF. The CDR3 nucleotides read TGTGCCACCAGTAGTTTCAGGGCCAGAAGCTCTGGAAACACCATATATTTT.

The chain carries TRBV7-2 and TRBJ2-7, with TRBD2 identical over 8 bases. Trimming removed 3 bases from V and 4 bases from J; junction bases left unmatched: 2. The germline gives CDR1 SGHTA, CDR2 FQGNSA. This CDR3 has 13 amino acids. CDR3 residues: CASSFGGVYEQYF. The CDR3 nucleotides are TGTGCCAGCAGCTTCGGGGGGGTGTACGAGCAGTACTTC.

The chain is built from TRBV5-1 and TRBJ2-2, with 10 bases lining up with TRBD1. This CDR3 region has 19 residues. The J segment lost 1 base and the V segment lost 2 bases, leaving 11 bases of the junction unmatched. In germline, CDR1 is SGHRS, CDR2 YFSETQ. CDR3 amino acids: CASSFTPGQGLQNTGELFF. CDR3 nucleotides: TGCGCCAGCAGCTTTACTCCGGGACAGGGGCTACAGAACACCGGGGAGCTGTTTTTT.

This clone was counted a few times. This rearrangement joins TRBV28 to TRBJ2-1, with D tentatively TRBD2 (5 bases). The CDR3 runs to 18 residues. V lost 5 bases, J lost 5 bases, and 25 bases lay in between. The germline V gene encodes CDR1 MDHEN and CDR2 SYDVKM. CDR3 nucleotides: TGTGCCAGCAGTGGGAACTACGGAGGTAGAGGTTTAAACAATGAGCAGTTCTTC. Its translation: CASSGNYGGRGLNNEQFF.

The sample holds one count of this clone. This chain's CDR3 is CASSETRGSEKLFF. In nucleotides, the CDR3 is TGTGCCAGCAGCGAAACGCGGGGGAGTGAAAAACTGTTTTTT. This chain uses TRBV2 with TRBJ1-4; a weak D match, TRBD1 (5 bases). The CDR3 extends over 14 amino acids. Germline V lookup: CDR1 SNHLY, CDR2 FYNNEI. Trimming stripped 6 bases from V and 7 bases from J, with 15 bases between.